Listed below are T cell receptor beta chains from one sample, sequenced in a study of early T cells in non-severe SARS-CoV-2 infection. TCRdb re-called the 5' RACE reads through MiXCR, storing one row per CDR3 protein. The sample includes around 30,000 distinct CDR3 sequences, roughly 4% seen only once; the top ten take about 4.6%. The specimen was whole blood. These receptors were taken from an adult who was a healthcare worker with PCR-confirmed SARS-CoV-2 infection or an uninfected control (not recorded which). CDR3s leave out the opening cysteine and the closing phenylalanine or tryptophan. The D gene is left open where the match is weak.

v_gene	j_gene	d_gene	CDR3aa
TRBV5-4	TRBJ2-7	TRBD1	ASSPGGTGSYEQY
TRBV29-1	TRBJ2-7	TRBD1	SVPGTGSFKAGYEQY
TRBV29-1	TRBJ1-2	-	SAAGNSNGYT
TRBV5-1	TRBJ2-2	-	ASSRSGNTGELF
TRBV4-2	TRBJ2-1	-	ASSQDLSPLDEQF
TRBV6-5	TRBJ2-1	-	ASSYSGRSEQF
TRBV7-9	TRBJ1-2	TRBD1	ASGSGTGGYYGYT
TRBV29-1	TRBJ2-3	TRBD2	SVEDRLAGSTDTQY
TRBV29-1	TRBJ2-5	TRBD2	SGGASGETQY
TRBV20-1	TRBJ2-7	TRBD2	SARRTSGKNEQY
TRBV7-3	TRBJ2-1	-	ASSLTPGAYNEQF
TRBV19	TRBJ2-7	TRBD1	ASSSGQAILYEQY
TRBV10-3	TRBJ2-1	TRBD1	AISDRGQEQF
TRBV29-1	TRBJ2-7	-	SVREGHPRSYEQY
TRBV20-1	TRBJ2-1	TRBD2	SAQPGGDYNEQF
TRBV24-1	TRBJ2-7	TRBD2	ATSDGTTLGEQY